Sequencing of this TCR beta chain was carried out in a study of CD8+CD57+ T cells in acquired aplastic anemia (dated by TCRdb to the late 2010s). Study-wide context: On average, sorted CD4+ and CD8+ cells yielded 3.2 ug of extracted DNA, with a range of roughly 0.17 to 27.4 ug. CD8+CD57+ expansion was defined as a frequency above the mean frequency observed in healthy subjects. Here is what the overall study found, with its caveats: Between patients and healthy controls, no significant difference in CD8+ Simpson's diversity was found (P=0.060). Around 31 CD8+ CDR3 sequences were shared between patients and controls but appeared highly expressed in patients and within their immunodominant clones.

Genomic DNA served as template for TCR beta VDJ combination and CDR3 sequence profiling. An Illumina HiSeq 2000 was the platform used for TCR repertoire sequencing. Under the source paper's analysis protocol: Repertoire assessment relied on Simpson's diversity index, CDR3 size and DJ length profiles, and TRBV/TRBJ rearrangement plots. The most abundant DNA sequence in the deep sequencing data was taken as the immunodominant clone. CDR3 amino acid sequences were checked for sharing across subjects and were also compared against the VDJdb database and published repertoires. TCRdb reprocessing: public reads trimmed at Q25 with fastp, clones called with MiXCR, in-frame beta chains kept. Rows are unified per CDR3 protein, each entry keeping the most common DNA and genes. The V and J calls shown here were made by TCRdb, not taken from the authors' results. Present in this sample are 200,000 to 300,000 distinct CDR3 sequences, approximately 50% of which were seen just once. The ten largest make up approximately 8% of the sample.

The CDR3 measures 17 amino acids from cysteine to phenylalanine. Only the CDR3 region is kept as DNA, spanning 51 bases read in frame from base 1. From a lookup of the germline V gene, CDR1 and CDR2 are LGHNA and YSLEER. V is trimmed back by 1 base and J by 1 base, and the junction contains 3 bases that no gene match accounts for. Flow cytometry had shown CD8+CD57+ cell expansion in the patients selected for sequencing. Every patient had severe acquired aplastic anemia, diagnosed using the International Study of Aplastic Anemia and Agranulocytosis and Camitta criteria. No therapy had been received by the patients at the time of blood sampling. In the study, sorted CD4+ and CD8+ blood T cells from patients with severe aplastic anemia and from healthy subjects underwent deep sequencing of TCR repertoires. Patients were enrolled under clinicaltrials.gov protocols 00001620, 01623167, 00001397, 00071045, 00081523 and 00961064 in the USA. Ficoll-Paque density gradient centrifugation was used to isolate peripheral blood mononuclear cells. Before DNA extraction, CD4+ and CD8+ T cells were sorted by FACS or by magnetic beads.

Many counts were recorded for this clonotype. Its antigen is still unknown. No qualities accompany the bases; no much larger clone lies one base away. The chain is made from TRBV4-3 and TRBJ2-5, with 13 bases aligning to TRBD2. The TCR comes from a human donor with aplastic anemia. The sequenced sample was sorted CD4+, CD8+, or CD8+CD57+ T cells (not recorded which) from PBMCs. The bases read TGCGCCAGCAGCCAAGCCCGACTAGCGGGGGGCCAAGAGACCCAGTACTTC. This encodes CASSQARLAGGQETQYF.